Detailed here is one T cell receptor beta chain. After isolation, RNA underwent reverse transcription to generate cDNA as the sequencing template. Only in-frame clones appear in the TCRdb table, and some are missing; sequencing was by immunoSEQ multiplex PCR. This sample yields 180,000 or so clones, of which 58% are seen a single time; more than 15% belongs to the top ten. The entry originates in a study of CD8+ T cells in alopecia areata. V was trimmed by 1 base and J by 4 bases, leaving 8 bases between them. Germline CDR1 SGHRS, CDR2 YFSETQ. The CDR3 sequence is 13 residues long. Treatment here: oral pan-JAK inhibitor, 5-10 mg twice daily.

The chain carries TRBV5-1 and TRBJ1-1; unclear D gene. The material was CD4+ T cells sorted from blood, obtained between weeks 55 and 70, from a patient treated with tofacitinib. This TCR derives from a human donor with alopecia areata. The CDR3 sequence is CASSLRGSTEAFF. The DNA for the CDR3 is TGCGCCAGCAGCTTGCGCGGCAGCACTGAAGCTTTCTTT.